The TCR beta chain under discussion was sequenced for a study of post-analysis software for immune sequencing data. On the study more broadly: Relapsing-remitting, secondary progressive and progressive-relapsing multiple sclerosis were all included among the disease courses.

The V gene lost 3 bases and the J gene lost 1 base, with 12 bases spanning the gap. The germline V gene encodes CDR1 DFQATT and CDR2 SNEGSKA (reference sequence). This CDR3 has 14 residues. cDNA libraries of TCR beta carried unique molecular identifiers. Once about 0.85 to 10 million T cells were used, hundreds of thousands of cDNA molecules resulted. MiXCR, applied by TCRdb to the PCR reads, yields one record per CDR3 protein. The sample shows fewer than 850,000 distinct CDR3 sequences, roughly 27% of them seen only once. In regard to this clonotype: The antigen remains unidentified.

Study-wide results and caveats: Controls had lower frequencies than patients of about 5 TRBV segments, which included TRBV5-6, TRBV5-1 and TRBV20-1. Relative to controls, patients with multiple sclerosis showed significantly lower normalized Chao1 diversity. F-measure co-clustering was strong for batch-matched samples.

This TCR was sampled from a girl aged 10-17 years with multiple sclerosis. The sequencing sample was made of blood. The chain carries TRBV20-1 and TRBJ1-1, with D uncertain. The CDR3, as DNA: TGCAGTGCTAGGCATCGGGAAAAGAACACTGAAGCTTTCTTT. It specifies CSARHREKNTEAFF.